The next 4 T cell receptor beta chains were all read from a single sample in a study of blood T cells in healthy people across ages. Primers used in a second PCR of roughly 6 to 11 cycles were a sample-barcoded 5' primer and a J-beta primer mix. Each CDR3 protein is one row after TCRdb ran MiXCR on the 5' RACE reads. The profile shows roughly 1,000,000 distinct CDR3 sequences, less than 25% of them singletons. This same sample was also taken into another study, of T cells of mothers and their children.

Sequenced sample: blood. The receptor set was obtained from a girl under 10 years old in good health.

This clonotype has just a few counts. This rearrangement joins TRBV3-1 to TRBJ2-5, with TRBD2 identical over 13 bases. TRBJ2-7 explains the end of the DNA better; the J call may be wrong. This CDR3 comprises 18 residues. Germline CDR1 LGHDT, CDR2 YNNKEL (reference sequence). The CDR3 region is CASSQVLRTSGSPYEQYF. As DNA, the CDR3 is TGTGCCAGCAGCCAAGTCTTGAGGACTAGCGGGAGCCCCTACGAGCAGTACTTC.

This chain uses TRBV12-3 or TRBV12-4 with TRBJ2-5; tentative D call: TRBD2 (6 bases). V shed 3 bases and J shed 4 bases, with 24 bases lying between them. The CDR3 has 18 residues. The CDR3 spells CASSLGVGRGGGGETQYF. In DNA form, the CDR3 reads TGTGCCAGCAGTTTGGGAGTGGGTCGGGGAGGTGGAGGAGAGACCCAGTACTTC.

This clonotype was detected only a few times. The genes are TRBV7-9 and TRBJ2-7; a weak D match, TRBD2 (5 bases). The CDR3 sequence is 13 residues long. Germline lookup yields CDR1 SEHNR and CDR2 FQNEAQ (reference sequence). Trimming shortened V by 8 bases and J by 3 bases, and 14 bases separated the two germline ends. The CDR3 DNA sequence: TGTGCCAGCGGCCCCTCCGGGGTCTACGAGCAGTACTTC. Translation gives CASGPSGVYEQYF.

The chain uses TRBV27 and TRBJ1-1, with 7 nucleotides matching TRBD1. This CDR3 region has 15 residues. V was clipped by 6 bases and J by 7 bases; unmatched bases: 14. CDR1 is MNHEY, CDR2 SMNVEV, per germline (reference sequence). The CDR3 region has the DNA TGTGCCAGCAGCTACATGGGGGGGCAGGGGGATGAAGCTTTCTTT. Translating gives CASSYMGGQGDEAFF.